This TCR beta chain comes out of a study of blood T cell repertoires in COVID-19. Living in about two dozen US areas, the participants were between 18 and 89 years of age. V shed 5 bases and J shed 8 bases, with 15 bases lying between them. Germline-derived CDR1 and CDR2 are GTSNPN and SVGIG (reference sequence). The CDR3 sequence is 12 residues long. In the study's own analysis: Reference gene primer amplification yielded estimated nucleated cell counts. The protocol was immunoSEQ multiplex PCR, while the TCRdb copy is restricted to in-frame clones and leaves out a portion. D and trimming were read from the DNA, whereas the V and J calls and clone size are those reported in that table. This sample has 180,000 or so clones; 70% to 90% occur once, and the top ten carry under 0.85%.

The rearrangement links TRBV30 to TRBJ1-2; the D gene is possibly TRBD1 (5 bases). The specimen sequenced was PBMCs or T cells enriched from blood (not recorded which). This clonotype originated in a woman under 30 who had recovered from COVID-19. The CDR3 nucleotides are TGTGCCTGGGGGCGGGGCCTAGAGGGCTACACCTTC. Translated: CAWGRGLEGYTF.